Listed here are 9 T cell receptor beta chains from one sample, sequenced in a study of graft-versus-host responses after intestinal transplantation. These TCRs are of unknown antigen specificity. Assay used: immunoSEQ multiplex PCR; TCRdb lists only in-frame clones, some missing. The sample has about 41,000 clones; approximately 95% are singletons. Material: unstimulated CD8+ T cells sorted from spleen or lymph node cells, obtained before transplant. These receptors originate from a human donor who was the organ donor for an intestinal transplant.

The chain recombines TRBV7-9 with TRBJ2-1; a possible D gene is TRBD2 (6 bases). This CDR3 is built from 16 residues. CDR1 and CDR2 (germline): SEHNR, FQNEAQ (reference sequence). Trimming stripped 5 bases from V and 2 bases from J, with 16 bases between. CDR3: CASSPGVAVPYNEQFF. The CDR3, as DNA: TGTGCCAGCAGCCCGGGAGTGGCAGTACCCTACAATGAGCAGTTCTTC.

V gene TRBV4-1 combines with J gene TRBJ2-7, with D unresolved. Trimming pared 5 bases from V and 4 bases from J, leaving 6 bases between. Germline V gene sequence: CDR1 MGHRA, CDR2 YSYEKL. The CDR3 is made up of 11 amino acids. The CDR3 coding sequence is TGCGCCAGCAGCAACCGATACGAGCAGTACTTC. It translates to CASSNRYEQYF.

The genes are TRBV13 and TRBJ2-7, with D maybe TRBD1 (7 bases). The CDR3 covers 14 residues. The V gene lost 5 bases and the J gene lost 3 bases, with 14 bases spanning the gap. Germline lookup yields CDR1 PRHDT and CDR2 FYEKMQ (reference sequence). The CDR3 sequence: CASSPYRGGYEQYF. The CDR3 DNA follows: TGTGCCAGCAGCCCATACAGGGGAGGCTACGAGCAGTACTTC.

V is TRBV11-2 and J is TRBJ2-3; no definite D call. V lost 3 bases and J lost 2, with 0 bases in between. Germline CDR1 reads SGHAT; CDR2 reads FQNNGV. The CDR3 is 11 residues long. DNA for the CDR3: TGTGCCAGCAGCTTCACAGATACGCAGTATTTT. Residues: CASSFTDTQYF.

The gene calls are TRBV11-2 and TRBJ1-2; 7 positions match TRBD1. The length of the CDR3 is 18 residues. V trimming: 4 bases; J trimming: 0 bases; junction bases outside the gene matches: 14. Germline V gene lookup returns CDR1 SGHAT and CDR2 FQNNGV. In DNA, the CDR3 is TGTGCCAGCAGCTATTCTACCGAACAGGGGAGTCCTAACTATGGCTACACCTTC. This gives the protein CASSYSTEQGSPNYGYTF.

The V gene is TRBV10-3, the J gene TRBJ2-3; 8 bases match TRBD1. Trimming removed 4 bases from V and 5 bases from J; junction bases left unmatched: 8. CDR3 length equals 15 residues. Germline values: CDR1 ENHRY, CDR2 SYGVKD. The CDR3 DNA reads as TGTGCCATCAGTGGAGCAGGGGGCTATAAAGATACGCAGTATTTT. This encodes CAISGAGGYKDTQYF.

J is TRBJ2-7 and V is TRBV29-1; perhaps D is TRBD1 or TRBD2 (5 bases each). Germline assignment: CDR1 SQVTM and CDR2 ANQGSEA. The CDR3 consists of 17 residues. Trimming took 4 bases from V and 1 from J, leaving 23 bases between them. CDR3 protein: CSVVQKPGAKWSYEQYF. Here the CDR3 DNA reads TGCAGCGTTGTGCAGAAGCCCGGGGCTAAGTGGTCCTACGAGCAGTACTTC.

The chain links TRBV19 to TRBJ2-7, with D perhaps TRBD2 (5 bases). This CDR3 spans 14 amino acids. Trimming shortened V by 5 bases and J by 3 bases, and 14 bases separated the two germline ends. CDR1 is LNHDA and CDR2 is SQIVND in the germline V gene (reference sequence). The CDR3 sequence is CASSPNGIFYEQYF. The CDR3 nucleotides read TGTGCCAGTAGTCCTAACGGGATCTTCTACGAGCAGTACTTC.

This chain links TRBV6-1 with TRBJ1-4; 9 nucleotides match TRBD1. Unmatched junction bases numbered 7, after V lost 4 bases and J lost 7 bases. CDR1 MNHNS and CDR2 SASEGT come from the germline V gene. The CDR3 is made up of 15 amino acids. CDR3 residues: CASSGLGTGREKLFF. The CDR3 nucleotides read TGTGCCAGCAGTGGGCTTGGGACAGGGCGTGAAAAACTGTTTTTT.